The TCR beta chain described here comes from a study of T-cell reconstitution after alpha-beta-depleted transplantation in children. TCRbeta library construction was performed incorporating unique molecular identifiers. TCRdb called the PCR reads again in MiXCR, with one record for every CDR3 protein. This table holds approximately 400,000 distinct CDR3 sequences, about 16% found once. In regard to this clonotype: Its antigen is unknown.

Study findings and constraints: Counts and diversity of T cells one year after transplant came mostly from newly produced T cells.

Per the germline V gene, CDR1 is LGHDT and CDR2 is YNNKEL (reference sequence). V lost 0 bases and J lost 9, with 21 bases in between. The CDR3 loop spans 16 amino acids. The chain links TRBV3-1 to TRBJ2-7, with D possibly matching TRBD1 (5 bases). Sequencing was performed on PBMCs, mostly from graft donor cells, taken 360 days after TCRalphabeta/CD19-depleted stem cell transplant. This clonotype was sampled from a boy less than two years old who had a stem cell transplant for Wiskott-Aldrich syndrome, so the T cells may come from the graft donor. In nucleotides, the CDR3 is TGTGCCAGCAGCCAAGATCCACGCAGGGCCCTGGTGTGGCAGTACTTC. It is translated as CASSQDPRRALVWQYF.